This T cell receptor beta chain was identified during a study of blood T cell repertoires in COVID-19 (dated by TCRdb to the early 2020s). About the investigation overall: Collaborator samples came from the United States, Italy and Spain and covered acute and convalescent phases of COVID-19. The material from the prospective study consisted of cDNA or gDNA derived from T cells, B-cell-depleted T cells, or PBMCs. The sample metadata nearly always contained a de-identified subject ID, COVID-19 status, age in years and sex. A freely available public database, intended as a resource for researchers studying the immune response to SARS-CoV-2, is where the repertoires were released. Where HLA class I and class II types were available, the types were taken from metadata supplied by the sample provider, not from assay-based typing. Samples were obtained from the ongoing ImmuneRACE study (first 160 participants) and from 1,200 or so subjects provided by 6 global collaborators. The dataset comprised deeply sampled blood TCRbeta repertoires from subjects exposed to, actively infected with, or recovered from COVID-19.

TCRbeta CDR3 regions were amplified from genomic DNA using the immunoSEQ Assay, a bias-controlled multiplex PCR. Regarding the original processing steps: Nucleated cell counts per sample were estimated from amplification of reference gene primers within the assay. To quantify the absolute abundance of each unique TCRbeta CDR3 rearrangement, sequence reads were collapsed and filtered. For each sample, productive Simpson clonality was calculated as the square root of Simpson's diversity index across productive rearrangements. Not all clones reach the TCRdb copy of this immuneACCESS table, which keeps in-frame sequences only. Checked studies attribute under half of the gap to unresolved V genes and leave the rest unexplained. V, J and clone size are taken as reported in that table, and D and trimming were inferred from the DNA itself. For this sample there are about 180,000 clones; approximately 84% appear just once. Around 1.2% of the sample comes from the top ten.

Reading the germline V gene (reference sequence) gives CDR1 GTSNPN and CDR2 SVGIG. The CDR3 runs 13 amino acids, cysteine and phenylalanine included. Just CDR3 DNA is preserved here, 39 bases in frame from base 1. The junction shows trimming of 5 bases on V and 3 bases on J, plus 13 bases between the germline ends. Enrolling through a virtual design, the prospective study's participants ranged in age from roughly 18 to 100 years and lived across roughly 23 United States geographic areas. To assign participants to cohorts, the prospective study relied on clinical history that participants themselves reported in a screening survey and a study questionnaire. In the prospective study, whole blood, serum and a nasopharyngeal or oropharyngeal swab were collected from each participant by mobile phlebotomists. Participants in the prospective study had the option to provide additional blood draws and questionnaires over a roughly 2-month period. Blood samples from the prospective study were shipped frozen or at room temperature prior to DNA extraction.

The research as a whole found: Clinical and demographic metadata were provided uncurated, with the amount varying by source and participant.

On this clone: There is no known antigen for this receptor. Base quality data are lacking; no much larger clone is found one base away.

The clonotype originates from a human donor with acute COVID-19. The donor label of this sample is uncertain. Sequenced material: PBMCs or T cells enriched from blood (not recorded which). This receptor chain uses TRBV30 and TRBJ1-2, with an unclear D gene assignment. The DNA is as follows: TGTGCCTGGGGGGATGCGGCGCACTATGGCTACACCTTC. This encodes CAWGDAAHYGYTF. The CDR3 plus the reference TRBV30 and TRBJ1-2 genes for the other parts give the full variable domain: SQTIHQWPATLVQPVGSPLSLECTVEGTSNPNLYWYRQAAGRGLQLLFYSVGIGQISSEVPQNLSASRPQDRQFILSSKKLLLSDSGFYLCAWGDAAHYGYTFGSGTRLTVV.